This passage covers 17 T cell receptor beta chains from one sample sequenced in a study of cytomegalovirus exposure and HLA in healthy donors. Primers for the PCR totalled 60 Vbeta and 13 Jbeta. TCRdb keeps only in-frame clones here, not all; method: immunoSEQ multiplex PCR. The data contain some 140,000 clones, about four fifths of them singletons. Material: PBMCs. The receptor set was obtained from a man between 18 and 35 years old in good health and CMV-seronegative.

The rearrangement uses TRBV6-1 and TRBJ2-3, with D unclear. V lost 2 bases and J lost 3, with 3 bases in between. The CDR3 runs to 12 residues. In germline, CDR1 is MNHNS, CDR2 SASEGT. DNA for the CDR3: TGTGCCAGCAGTGAACGGACAGATACGCAGTATTTT. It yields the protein CASSERTDTQYF.

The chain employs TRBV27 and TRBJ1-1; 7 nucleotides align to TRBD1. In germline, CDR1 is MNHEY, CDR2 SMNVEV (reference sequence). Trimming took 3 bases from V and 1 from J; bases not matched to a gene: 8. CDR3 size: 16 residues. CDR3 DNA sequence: TGTGCCAGCAGTTTCGGCAGGGGGAAAGGGAACACTGAAGCTTTCTTT. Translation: CASSFGRGKGNTEAFF.

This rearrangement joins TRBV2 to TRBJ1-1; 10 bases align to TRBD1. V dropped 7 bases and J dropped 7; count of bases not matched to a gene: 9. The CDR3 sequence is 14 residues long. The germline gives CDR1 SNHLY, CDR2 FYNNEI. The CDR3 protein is CASNTGQGLIEAFF. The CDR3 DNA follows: TGTGCCAGCAATACGGGACAGGGGTTAATTGAAGCTTTCTTT.

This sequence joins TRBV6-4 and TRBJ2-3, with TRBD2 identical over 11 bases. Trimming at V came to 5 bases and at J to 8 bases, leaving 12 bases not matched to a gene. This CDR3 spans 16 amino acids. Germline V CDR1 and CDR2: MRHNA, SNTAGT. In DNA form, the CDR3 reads TGTGCCAGCAGTCCAAATAGCGGGGGGGCCTGGGGTACGCAGTATTTT. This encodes CASSPNSGGAWGTQYF.

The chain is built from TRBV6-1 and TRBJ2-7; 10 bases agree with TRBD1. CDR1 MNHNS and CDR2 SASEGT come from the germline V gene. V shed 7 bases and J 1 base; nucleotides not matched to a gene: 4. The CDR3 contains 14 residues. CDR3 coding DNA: TGTGCCAGCACGGGACAGGGGTATTCCTACGAGCAGTACGTC. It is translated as CASTGQGYSYEQYV.

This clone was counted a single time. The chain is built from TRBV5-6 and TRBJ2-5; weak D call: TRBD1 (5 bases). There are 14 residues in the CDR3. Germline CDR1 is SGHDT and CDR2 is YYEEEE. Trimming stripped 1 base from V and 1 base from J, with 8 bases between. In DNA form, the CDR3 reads TGTGCCAGCAGCTTGAAACAGGTCCAAGAGACCCAGTACTTC. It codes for CASSLKQVQETQYF.

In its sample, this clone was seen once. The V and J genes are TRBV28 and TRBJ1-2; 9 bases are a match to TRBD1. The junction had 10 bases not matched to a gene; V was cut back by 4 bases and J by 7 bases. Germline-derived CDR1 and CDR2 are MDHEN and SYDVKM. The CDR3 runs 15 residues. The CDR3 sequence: CASSSAGTGPSGYTF. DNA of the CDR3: TGTGCCAGCAGTTCAGCCGGGACAGGGCCTTCTGGCTACACCTTC.

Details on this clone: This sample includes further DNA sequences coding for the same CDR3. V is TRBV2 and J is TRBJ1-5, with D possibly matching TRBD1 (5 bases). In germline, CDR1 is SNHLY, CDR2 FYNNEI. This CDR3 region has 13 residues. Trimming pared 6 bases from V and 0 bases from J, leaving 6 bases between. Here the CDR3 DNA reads TGTGCCAGCAGAGGGGATAGCAATCAGCCCCAGCATTTT. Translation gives CASRGDSNQPQHF.

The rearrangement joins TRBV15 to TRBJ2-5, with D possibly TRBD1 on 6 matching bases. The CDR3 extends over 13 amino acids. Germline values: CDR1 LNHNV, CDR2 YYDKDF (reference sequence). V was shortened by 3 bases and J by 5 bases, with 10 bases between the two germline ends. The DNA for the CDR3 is TGTGCCACCAGCAGGGGCAGGGGTGAGACCCAGTACTTC. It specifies CATSRGRGETQYF.

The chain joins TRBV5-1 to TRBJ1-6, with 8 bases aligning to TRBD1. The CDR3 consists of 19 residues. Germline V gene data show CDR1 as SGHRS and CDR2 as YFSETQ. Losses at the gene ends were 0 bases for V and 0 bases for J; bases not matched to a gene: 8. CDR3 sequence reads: CASSLVAGGTDSYNSPLHF. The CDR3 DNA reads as TGCGCCAGCAGCTTGGTGGCAGGGGGCACCGACTCCTATAATTCACCCCTCCACTTT.

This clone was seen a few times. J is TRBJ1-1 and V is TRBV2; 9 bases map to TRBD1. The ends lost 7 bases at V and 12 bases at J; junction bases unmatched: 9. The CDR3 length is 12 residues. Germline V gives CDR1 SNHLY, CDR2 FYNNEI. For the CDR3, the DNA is TGTGCCAGCACCACAGGGGGCGCGGGGACTTTCTTT. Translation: CASTTGGAGTFF. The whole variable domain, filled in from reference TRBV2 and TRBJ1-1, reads EPEVTQTPSHQVTQMGQEVILRCVPISNHLYFYWYRQILGQKVEFLVSFYNNEISEKSEIFDDQFSVERPDGSNFTLKIRSTKLEDSAMYFCASTTGGAGTFFGQGTRLTVV.

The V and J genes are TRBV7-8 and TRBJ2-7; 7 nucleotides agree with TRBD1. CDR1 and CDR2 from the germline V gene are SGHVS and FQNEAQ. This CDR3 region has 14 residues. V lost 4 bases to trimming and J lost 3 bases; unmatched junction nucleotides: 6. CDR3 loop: CASSWSTGRYEQYV. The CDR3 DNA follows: TGTGCCAGCAGCTGGTCGACAGGGCGCTACGAGCAGTACGTC.

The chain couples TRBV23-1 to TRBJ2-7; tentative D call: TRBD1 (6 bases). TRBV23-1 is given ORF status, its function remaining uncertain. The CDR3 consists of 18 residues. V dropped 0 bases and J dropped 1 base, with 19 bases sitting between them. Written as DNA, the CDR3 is TGCGCCAGCAGTCAATCGAGAACAGGGATAACCCTTTCCTACGAGCAGTACGTC. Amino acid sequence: CASSQSRTGITLSYEQYV.

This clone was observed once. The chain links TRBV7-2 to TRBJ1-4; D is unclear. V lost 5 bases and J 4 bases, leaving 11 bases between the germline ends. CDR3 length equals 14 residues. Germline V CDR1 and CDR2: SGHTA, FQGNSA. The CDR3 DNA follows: TGTGCCAGCAGCCCGGGAGGTTATAATGAAAAACTGTTTTTT. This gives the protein CASSPGGYNEKLFF. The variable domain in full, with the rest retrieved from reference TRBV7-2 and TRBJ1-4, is GAGVSQSPSNKVTEKGKDVELRCDPISGHTALYWYRQSLGQGLEFLIYFQGNSAPDKSGLPSDRFSAERTGGSVSTLTIQRTQQEDSAVYLCASSPGGYNEKLFFGSGTQLSVL.

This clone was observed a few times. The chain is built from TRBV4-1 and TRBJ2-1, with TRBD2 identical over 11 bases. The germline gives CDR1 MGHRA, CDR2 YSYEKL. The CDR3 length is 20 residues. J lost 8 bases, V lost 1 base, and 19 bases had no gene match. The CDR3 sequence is CASSQGPGSGGARGLDEQFF. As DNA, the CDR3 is TGCGCCAGCAGCCAAGGACCGGGTAGCGGGGGGGCCAGAGGGTTGGATGAGCAGTTCTTC.

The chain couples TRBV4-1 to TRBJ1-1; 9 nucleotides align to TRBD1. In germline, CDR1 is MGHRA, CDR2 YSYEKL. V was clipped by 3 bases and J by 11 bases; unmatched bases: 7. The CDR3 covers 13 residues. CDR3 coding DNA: TGCGCCAGCAGCCATGCACAGGGGGCCCGGGCTTTCTTT. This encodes CASSHAQGARAFF.

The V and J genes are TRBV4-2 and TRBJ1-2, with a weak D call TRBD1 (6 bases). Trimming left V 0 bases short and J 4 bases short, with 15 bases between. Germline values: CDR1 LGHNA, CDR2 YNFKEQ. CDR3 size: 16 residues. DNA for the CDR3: TGTGCCAGCAGCCAAGATCCCGGACAGACCACCTATGGCTACACCTTC. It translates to CASSQDPGQTTYGYTF.